This T cell receptor (beta chain) was profiled in a study of shared clonotypes between healthy human individuals. The CDR3 consists of 14 residues. Germline-derived CDR1 and CDR2 are KGHSH and LQKENI. Deletions cut 7 bases from V and 9 bases from J, with 19 bases between. DNA at approximately 200 ng, 30,000 or so T cell genomes, went into sorted-subset replicate PCRs. The table came from immunoSEQ multiplex PCR; TCRdb's copy has only in-frame clones and leaves some out. The sample yields roughly 2.5 million clones, around 94% seen once. The chain recombines TRBV18 with TRBJ2-1, with D hard to call. The sequencing sample was made of naive CD4+ T cells sorted from blood. Subset described: CD45RA+ positively selected. This receptor was identified in a man between 18 and 29 years old in good health. CDR3 DNA sequence: TGTGCCAGCTATCTCTCGGGTAGTTCGGGTGAGCAGTTCTTC. Its translation: CASYLSGSSGEQFF.